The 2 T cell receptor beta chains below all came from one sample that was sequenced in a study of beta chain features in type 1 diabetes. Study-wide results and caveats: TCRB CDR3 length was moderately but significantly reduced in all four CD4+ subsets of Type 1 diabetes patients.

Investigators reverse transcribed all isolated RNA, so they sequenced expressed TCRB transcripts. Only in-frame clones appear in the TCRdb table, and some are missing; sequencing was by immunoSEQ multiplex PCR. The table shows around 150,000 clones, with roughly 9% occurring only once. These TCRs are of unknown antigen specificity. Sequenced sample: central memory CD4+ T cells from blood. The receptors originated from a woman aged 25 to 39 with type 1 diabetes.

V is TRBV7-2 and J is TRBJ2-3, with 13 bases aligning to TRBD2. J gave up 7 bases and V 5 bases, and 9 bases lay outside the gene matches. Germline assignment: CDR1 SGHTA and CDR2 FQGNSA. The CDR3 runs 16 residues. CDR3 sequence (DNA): TGTGCCAGCAGCCGGGGACTAGCGGGAAGGACGCATACGCAGTATTTT. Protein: CASSRGLAGRTHTQYF.

The CDR3 spells CASSETGEDYGYTF. CDR3 sequence (DNA): TGTGCCAGCAGCGAGACAGGGGAGGACTATGGCTACACCTTC. This chain connects TRBV9 to TRBJ1-2; TRBD1 matches 8 bases. Trimming cost V 3 bases and J 3 bases; bases outside gene matches: 4. The CDR3 is 14 amino acids. Germline loops: CDR1 SGDLS, CDR2 YYNGEE.